This is a list of T cell receptor beta chains from one sample in a study of T cells in Graves' hyperthyroidism and ophthalmopathy. TCRdb re-called the multiplex PCR reads with MiXCR, one entry per CDR3 protein. The sample lists a few hundred thousand distinct CDR3 sequences, 15% to 18% seen once, with about 7% in the top ten. Sequencing was performed on blood. The receptors originated from a woman in her twenties or thirties with Graves' hyperthyroidism. CDR3s include the opening cysteine and the closing phenylalanine or tryptophan. A D gene is named only where the DNA matches it firmly. Clone size appears in some rows only: once, few, many, or a class for an expanded clone.

V,D,J,size,CDR3,DNA
TRBV2,TRBD2,TRBJ2-7,many,CASSEEWTSYEQYF,TGTGCCAGCAGTGAAGAGTGGACTAGCTACGAGCAGTACTTC
TRBV13,.,TRBJ2-1,many,CASSFSGRGYNEQFF,TGTGCCAGCAGTTTTAGCGGACGCGGCTACAATGAGCAGTTCTTC
TRBV28,TRBD2,TRBJ2-5,many,CASSSVGSGRKTQYF,TGTGCCAGCAGTTCCGTGGGCAGCGGGAGGAAGACCCAGTACTTC
TRBV7-9,.,TRBJ2-1,.,CASSLTGAYPYNEQFF,TGTGCCAGCAGCTTAACGGGAGCCTACCCCTACAATGAGCAGTTCTTC
TRBV28,.,TRBJ1-4,many,CASRTQARGEKLFF,TGTGCCAGCAGAACGCAGGCGCGGGGGGAAAAACTGTTTTTT
TRBV7-2,TRBD2,TRBJ2-7,once,CASSSAGTGLAYYEQYF,TGTGCCAGCAGCTCCGCCGGGACTGGACTAGCGTACTACGAGCAGTACTTC
TRBV10-3,TRBD1,TRBJ2-2,.,CAVKTGTNTGELFF,TGTGCCGTTAAGACAGGGACGAACACCGGGGAGCTGTTTTTT
TRBV9,TRBD1,TRBJ2-6,once,CASTRDLTGFFGANVLTF,TGTGCCAGCACCCGAGACCTGACAGGGTTTTTTGGGGCCAACGTCCTGACTTTC
TRBV6-1,.,TRBJ2-3,.,CASSRVTDTQYF,TGTGCCAGCAGCCGGGTGACAGATACGCAGTATTTT
TRBV6-2/TRBV6-3,.,TRBJ1-2,few,CASSYGGVDGYTF,TGTGCCAGCAGTTACGGCGGGGTGGATGGCTACACCTTC
TRBV9,.,TRBJ2-2,few,CASSVAVNTGELFF,TGTGCCAGCAGCGTAGCGGTGAACACCGGGGAGCTGTTTTTT
TRBV5-1,.,TRBJ2-4,many,CASSLGRDIAKNIQYF,TGCGCCAGCAGCTTGGGCCGGGACATAGCCAAAAACATTCAGTACTTC
TRBV27,TRBD1,TRBJ2-1,few,CASSSGTGNEQFF,TGTGCCAGCAGTAGTGGGACAGGAAATGAGCAGTTCTTC
TRBV10-2,TRBD1,TRBJ1-5,.,CASSELTGGLGQPQHF,TGCGCCAGCAGTGAGTTGACAGGGGGCCTCGGTCAGCCCCAGCATTTT
TRBV28,TRBD2,TRBJ2-3,many,CASRQNLAGASDTQYF,TGTGCCAGCAGACAAAATCTAGCGGGAGCCTCAGATACGCAGTATTTT
TRBV28,.,TRBJ1-5,once,CASSLANWGDQPQHF,TGTGCCAGCAGTTTGGCTAACTGGGGGGATCAGCCCCAGCATTTT
TRBV5-4,.,TRBJ2-1,many,CASTQGYEQFF,TGTGCCAGCACCCAGGGTTATGAGCAGTTCTTC
TRBV24-1,TRBD1,TRBJ2-3,many,CATSDGQGADTQYF,TGTGCCACCAGTGATGGGCAGGGGGCGGATACGCAGTATTTT
TRBV7-9,TRBD2,TRBJ2-3,.,CASSLGAGGITDTQYF,TGTGCCAGCAGCTTAGGCGCGGGAGGTATCACAGATACGCAGTATTTT
TRBV7-2,.,TRBJ1-1,few,CASSPQGPGTEAFF,TGTGCCAGCAGCCCACAGGGTCCCGGCACTGAAGCTTTCTTT
TRBV5-1,TRBD1,TRBJ1-5,few,CASSPFPGTGYQPQHF,TGCGCCAGCAGCCCATTTCCCGGGACAGGGTATCAGCCCCAGCATTTT
TRBV7-9,TRBD2,TRBJ2-1,few,CASSLLSGRPNEQFF,TGTGCCAGCAGCTTACTTAGCGGGAGGCCTAATGAGCAGTTCTTC
TRBV4-2,.,TRBJ1-2,.,CASSQEEHRVPIYGYTF,TGTGCCAGCAGCCAAGAAGAACACAGGGTTCCTATCTATGGCTACACCTTC
TRBV20-1,.,TRBJ2-5,few,CSARGVFRDFQETQYF,TGCAGTGCTAGGGGGGTTTTCCGGGACTTTCAAGAGACCCAGTACTTC
TRBV28,TRBD2,TRBJ2-5,many,CASSLPGTSARGTQYF,TGTGCCAGCAGCCTTCCCGGGACTAGCGCCCGGGGGACCCAGTACTTC
TRBV24-1,.,TRBJ1-2,many,CATSEGNFGARVDYGYTF,TGTGCCACCAGCGAAGGCAATTTTGGGGCGAGGGTTGACTATGGCTACACCTTC